This record concerns one T cell receptor beta chain sequence. V lost 4 bases and J 5 bases, leaving 14 bases between the germline ends. Germline V CDR1 and CDR2: SGHDN, FVKESK. The CDR3 covers 15 residues. Data came from immunoSEQ multiplex PCR; TCRdb stores just in-frame clones and leaves some out. This table has about 380,000 clones, approximately 95% appearing once. The sample belongs to a study of shared T cell receptors in the human thymus. The sample taken for sequencing was thymocytes. J is TRBJ1-4 and V is TRBV14, with D tentatively TRBD1 (5 bases). The clonotype comes from a human donor. CDR3 in DNA: TGTGCCAGCAGCCGCGACGGGACGGAGAATGAAAAACTGTTTTTT. Protein: CASSRDGTENEKLFF.